The rows below give T cell receptor beta chains drawn from one sample of a study of early T cells in non-severe SARS-CoV-2 infection. TCRdb re-called the 5' RACE reads through MiXCR, storing one row per CDR3 protein. The sample contains 60,000 to 90,000 distinct CDR3 sequences, around 8.7% of which appear only once. The sample comprised whole blood. Every receptor here comes from an adult who was a healthcare worker with PCR-confirmed SARS-CoV-2 infection or an uninfected control (not recorded which). Each CDR3 is given with its conserved first and last residue. Each record gives: V gene, J gene, clone size, D gene, CDR3 protein, CDR3 DNA. D genes are given only for firm matches. Expanded clones are given a class, and other clones once, few, many or no size at all.

V gene: TRBV4-2
J gene: TRBJ2-1
clone size: few
D gene: TRBD2
CDR3 protein: CASSPSGRAGQFF
CDR3 DNA: TGTGCCAGCAGCCCGAGCGGGAGGGCCGGGCAGTTCTTC

V gene: TRBV4-2
J gene: TRBJ2-4
clone size: many
D gene: .
CDR3 protein: CASSQGSGVTIQYF
CDR3 DNA: TGTGCCAGCAGCCAAGGTTCTGGAGTGACGATTCAGTACTTC

V gene: TRBV11-3
J gene: TRBJ2-7
clone size: .
D gene: TRBD1
CDR3 protein: CASSLGTGPTYEQYF
CDR3 DNA: TGTGCCAGCAGCTTAGGGACAGGCCCAACCTACGAGCAGTACTTC

V gene: TRBV7-8
J gene: TRBJ2-1
clone size: many
D gene: TRBD2
CDR3 protein: CASSSGLAGLDEQFF
CDR3 DNA: TGTGCCAGCAGCTCCGGACTAGCGGGATTGGATGAGCAGTTCTTC

V gene: TRBV5-1
J gene: TRBJ2-7
clone size: few
D gene: .
CDR3 protein: CASSLERSSYEQYF
CDR3 DNA: TGCGCCAGCAGCTTGGAAAGGAGCTCCTACGAGCAGTACTTC

V gene: TRBV4-1
J gene: TRBJ1-2
clone size: many
D gene: .
CDR3 protein: CASSGAGNYGYTF
CDR3 DNA: TGCGCCAGCAGCGGGGCAGGGAACTATGGCTACACCTTC

V gene: TRBV2
J gene: TRBJ1-5
clone size: many
D gene: .
CDR3 protein: CASSQDGRNQPQHF
CDR3 DNA: TGTGCCAGCAGCCAGGACGGACGCAATCAGCCCCAGCATTTT

V gene: TRBV7-2
J gene: TRBJ2-7
clone size: many
D gene: TRBD2
CDR3 protein: CASSSQGGAIYEQYF
CDR3 DNA: TGTGCCAGCAGCTCCCAGGGAGGGGCGATCTACGAGCAGTACTTC

V gene: TRBV20-1
J gene: TRBJ2-7
clone size: few
D gene: TRBD1
CDR3 protein: CSAKLTGSDKQYF
CDR3 DNA: TGCAGTGCTAAGCTGACAGGGTCTGATAAGCAGTACTTC

V gene: TRBV12-3/TRBV12-4
J gene: TRBJ2-7
clone size: many
D gene: TRBD1
CDR3 protein: CASRRQGTGEQYF
CDR3 DNA: TGTGCCAGCAGGAGACAGGGGACTGGGGAGCAGTACTTC

V gene: TRBV10-2
J gene: TRBJ2-5
clone size: many
D gene: TRBD1
CDR3 protein: CASLDRAPQETQYF
CDR3 DNA: TGCGCCAGCCTTGACAGGGCTCCTCAAGAGACCCAGTACTTC

V gene: TRBV3-1
J gene: TRBJ1-6
clone size: few
D gene: .
CDR3 protein: CASSQDHRSPLHF
CDR3 DNA: TGTGCCAGCAGCCAAGATCACCGGTCACCCCTCCACTTT

V gene: TRBV3-1
J gene: TRBJ2-1
clone size: many
D gene: .
CDR3 protein: CASSRDPLDEQFF
CDR3 DNA: TGTGCCAGCAGTCGGGACCCTTTGGATGAGCAGTTCTTC

V gene: TRBV3-1
J gene: TRBJ2-1
clone size: .
D gene: TRBD2
CDR3 protein: CASSLGGGVGEQFF
CDR3 DNA: TGTGCCAGCAGCCTTGGCGGGGGAGTCGGTGAGCAGTTCTTC